The source of this T cell receptor (beta chain) is a study of blood T cell repertoires in COVID-19. The CDR3 runs 15 residues. V was pared by 0 bases and J by 3 bases, with 11 bases between. CDR1 and CDR2 (germline): LGHNA, YNFKEQ. TCRdb's copy holds only in-frame clones and misses some; the assay was immunoSEQ multiplex PCR. Here the sample spans about 240,000 clones, approximately 83% being singletons. Sample: peripheral blood. The receptor was isolated from a man younger than 45 who had recovered from COVID-19. This chain links TRBV4-2 with TRBJ2-5; possibly TRBD2 for D (7 bases). CDR3 in amino acids: CASSQDRGGEETQYF. For the CDR3, the DNA is TGTGCCAGCAGCCAAGATAGGGGGGGAGAAGAGACCCAGTACTTC.